These T cell receptor beta chains were read from a single sample in a study of T cells in Graves' hyperthyroidism and ophthalmopathy. Using its own MiXCR run on the multiplex PCR reads, TCRdb lists one record per CDR3 protein. The sample has roughly 570,000 distinct CDR3 sequences, just over 45% seen once. The sequenced material came from peripheral blood or thyroid tissue (not recorded which). The receptors originated from an adult woman with Graves' disease, either hyperthyroidism or ophthalmopathy (not recorded which). The CDR3 runs from the conserved cysteine through the conserved F or W. The order of the fields is J gene, clone size, D gene, V gene, CDR3 DNA, CDR3 protein. The D gene is left open where the match is weak. Only part of the rows carry a size: once, few, many, or a class if the clone is expanded.

TRBJ1-4 | many | - | TRBV20-1 | TGCAGTGCTGGAAGGACTGAAAAACTGTTTTTT | CSAGRTEKLFF
TRBJ1-1 | many | - | TRBV12-3/TRBV12-4 | TGTGCCAGCAGTTGGGACATAGGGGGGAACACTGAAGCTTTCTTT | CASSWDIGGNTEAFF
TRBJ1-5 | many | - | TRBV24-1 | TGTGCCACTGGGGACAGCAATCAGCCCCAGCATTTT | CATGDSNQPQHF
TRBJ2-7 | few | - | TRBV2 | TGTGCCAGCAGTCAACCGGGGCAGGGGAGCTCCTACGAGCAGTACTTC | CASSQPGQGSSYEQYF
TRBJ1-6 | many | TRBD1 | TRBV5-1 | TGCGCCAGCAGCTTGGATGGGACAGGGAGGAATTCACCCCTCCACTTT | CASSLDGTGRNSPLHF
TRBJ2-2 | many | TRBD2 | TRBV9 | TGTGCCAGCTCATTCCGACTAGCGGACACCGGGGAGCTGTTTTTT | CASSFRLADTGELFF
TRBJ1-5 | many | - | TRBV28 | TGTGCCAGCAGGCCCCTTGGGAGCAATCAGCCCCAGCATTTT | CASRPLGSNQPQHF
TRBJ1-2 | many | - | TRBV9 | TGTGCCAGCAGCGTAGCGGGAGGAAGGTACACCTTC | CASSVAGGRYTF
TRBJ2-5 | - | TRBD1 | TRBV19 | TGTGCCAGTAGTATCGGGCTAGGGACAGGGGAGACCCAGTACTTC | CASSIGLGTGETQYF
TRBJ2-2 | - | TRBD2 | TRBV6-5 | TGTGCCAGCAGTACTCGGAGTAGCGGGAGGGCCGGTGAGCAGTTTTTT | CASSTRSSGRAGEQFF
TRBJ1-3 | - | - | TRBV29-1 | TGCAGCGTTGAACGAGGCAGGGAGACTGGAAACACCATATATTTT | CSVERGRETGNTIYF
TRBJ2-7 | - | - | TRBV20-1 | TGCAGTGCTAGAGATCTACGCGGGGACGGGTCCTACGAGCAGTACTTC | CSARDLRGDGSYEQYF
TRBJ2-6 | many | - | TRBV9 | TGTGCCAGCAGCAGGGACTCTGGGGCCAACGTCCTGACTTTC | CASSRDSGANVLTF
TRBJ1-1 | few | TRBD1 | TRBV29-1 | TGCAGCGTCCCCACGACAGGGACGGTGTTAACTGAAGCTTTCTTT | CSVPTTGTVLTEAFF
TRBJ1-1 | - | - | TRBV19 | TGTGCCAGCAGTATCGACTCTGAGGCTTTCTTT | CASSIDSEAFF
TRBJ2-2 | - | - | TRBV6-1 | TGTGCCAGCAACGTCGGACTCGCAGAGCTGTTTTTT | CASNVGLAELFF
TRBJ1-6 | many | TRBD1 | TRBV7-9 | TGTGCCAGCAGCCGGACAGGTGACAATTCACCCCTCCACTTT | CASSRTGDNSPLHF
TRBJ2-7 | - | - | TRBV28 | TGTGCCACTCTACAAAGCTCCTACGAGCAGTACTTC | CATLQSSYEQYF
TRBJ2-2 | many | - | TRBV5-4 | TGTGCCAGCAGCCCCCTTGGGACTCTAAACACCGGGGAGCTGTTTTTT | CASSPLGTLNTGELFF
TRBJ2-7 | many | - | TRBV11-1 | TGTGCCAGCAGCTTAGCTGGGCAGGGTCGGTACGAGCAGTACTTC | CASSLAGQGRYEQYF
TRBJ1-1 | - | - | TRBV29-1 | TGCAGCGTTGAGTACAGCATGAACACTGAAGCTTTCTTT | CSVEYSMNTEAFF
TRBJ1-4 | - | - | TRBV2 | TGTGCCAGCAGTCAACAGGGAGGGGCCACTGAAAAACTGTTTTTT | CASSQQGGATEKLFF
TRBJ2-6 | many | - | TRBV2 | TGTGCCAGGGGAGGGGGGACCGGGGCCAACGTCCTGACTTTC | CARGGGTGANVLTF
TRBJ1-2 | many | TRBD1 | TRBV29-1 | TGCAGCGTTGAAGAAGTTCCGAGGGGGCGAAATGTCCCCTATGGCTACACCTTC | CSVEEVPRGRNVPYGYTF
TRBJ2-7 | - | - | TRBV7-9 | TGTGCCAGCAGCTCACGGGACAACACCTACGAGCAGTACTTC | CASSSRDNTYEQYF
TRBJ1-5 | - | TRBD1 | TRBV20-1 | TGCAGTGCTAGGACAGGGGTGGGTCAGCCCCAGCATTTT | CSARTGVGQPQHF
TRBJ1-4 | many | - | TRBV20-1 | TGCAGTGCTAGCCAAAGCCGAGGAGGCCCGAGGGAAAAACTGTTTTTT | CSASQSRGGPREKLFF
TRBJ2-6 | few | - | TRBV6-2/TRBV6-3 | TGTGCCTGCCGGGCCGGGGCCAACGTCCTGACTTTC | CACRAGANVLTF
TRBJ2-6 | - | TRBD2 | TRBV6-1 | TGTGCCAGCAGGGGGGGGACCTCTGGGGCCAACGTCCTGACTTTC | CASRGGTSGANVLTF
TRBJ1-2 | few | - | TRBV7-2 | TGTGCCAGCAGCTTCTATACAGACGATGGCTACACCTTC | CASSFYTDDGYTF
TRBJ1-2 | few | - | TRBV29-1 | TGCAGCGTCGGGGCAGCAAGTGGCCACACCTTC | CSVGAASGHTF
TRBJ2-2 | - | - | TRBV7-9 | TGTGCCAGCAGCTTAGATTTCGGGGGCCAAAACACCGGGGAGCTGTTTTTT | CASSLDFGGQNTGELFF
TRBJ2-7 | many | TRBD2 | TRBV12-3/TRBV12-4 | TGTGCCAGCAGTCCCTACGGGAGGGCTAGCTCCTACGAGCAGTACTTC | CASSPYGRASSYEQYF
TRBJ1-5 | - | - | TRBV19 | TGTGCCAGTAGTTCGATGGGGGTTAGCAATCAGCCCCAGCATTTT | CASSSMGVSNQPQHF
TRBJ2-7 | few | TRBD2 | TRBV6-2/TRBV6-3 | TGTGCCAGCAGTCGACTAGCGGGAGCGTCCGAGCAGTACTTC | CASSRLAGASEQYF
TRBJ1-5 | - | TRBD1 | TRBV5-1 | TGTGCCAGCAGCTCGACAGGGGCTCAGCCCCAGCATTTT | CASSSTGAQPQHF